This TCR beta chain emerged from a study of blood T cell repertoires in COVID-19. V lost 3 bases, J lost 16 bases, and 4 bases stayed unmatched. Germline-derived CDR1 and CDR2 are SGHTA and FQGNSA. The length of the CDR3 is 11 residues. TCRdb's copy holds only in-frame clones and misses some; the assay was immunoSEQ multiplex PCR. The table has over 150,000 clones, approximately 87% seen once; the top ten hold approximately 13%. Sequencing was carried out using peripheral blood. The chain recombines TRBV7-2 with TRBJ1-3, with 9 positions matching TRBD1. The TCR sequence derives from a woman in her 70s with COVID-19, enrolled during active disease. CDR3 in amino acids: CASSLGTGSYF. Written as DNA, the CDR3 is TGTGCCAGCAGCTTGGGGACAGGGTCCTATTTT.